This note documents a single T cell receptor beta chain sequence. Its antigen remains unidentified. The V end lost 4 bases, the J end lost 0 bases, and 9 bases lay between the germline ends. The CDR3 length is 13 residues. From germline, CDR1 is SQVTM and CDR2 ANQGSEA. This sample was included in a study of blood T cells in healthy people across ages. Study results and caveats: When set beside aged donors, long-lived donors presented more naive CD4+ cells and higher diversity.

The use of a sample-barcoded 5' primer and a J-beta primer mix characterized a second PCR of about 6 to 12 cycles. Each CDR3 protein gets one entry after TCRdb re-called the 5' RACE reads with MiXCR. The sample has fewer than 650,000 distinct CDR3 sequences, roughly a quarter seen once. These same data were also listed under a study on T cells of mothers and their children. That work contributes: The entire RNA extract went into cDNA synthesis at about 1.4 ug per 15 ul. Sequencing revealed no T cell clones that were persistent and microchimeric.

This chain links TRBV29-1 with TRBJ2-5; unclear D gene. The clonotype originates from a boy aged 2-15 years in good health. Sequenced: blood. The CDR3 nucleotides are TGCAGCGTTGTTAGAAAGTACCAAGAGACCCAGTACTTC. It codes for CSVVRKYQETQYF.